The 28 T cell receptor beta chains below come from one sample, sequenced in a study of graft-versus-host responses after intestinal transplantation. For these receptors, no antigen is known. Assay used: immunoSEQ multiplex PCR; TCRdb lists only in-frame clones, some missing. Of approximately 90,000 clones listed, approximately 82% are singletons. Sequencing used unstimulated CD4+ T cells sorted from spleen or lymph node cells, obtained before intestinal transplant. These TCRs come from a human donor who received an intestinal transplant.

This clone showed up just a few times. The chain joins TRBV6-5 to TRBJ1-2; D is uncertain. V was cut by 5 bases and J by 7 bases, with 11 bases left in between. The germline V gene has CDR1 MNHEY and CDR2 SVGAGI. The CDR3 totals 12 residues. CDR3 region: CASSPGEGGYTF. The CDR3, as DNA: TGTGCCAGCAGTCCTGGGGAGGGTGGCTACACCTTC.

The chain carries TRBV27 and TRBJ2-7; the D gene is possibly TRBD1 (6 bases). Trimming shortened V by 4 bases and J by 0 bases, and 10 bases separated the two germline ends. CDR1 MNHEY and CDR2 SMNVEV come from the germline V gene (reference sequence). The CDR3 is made up of 14 amino acids. The chain's CDR3 is CASSSQGSSYEQYF. The CDR3 coding sequence is TGTGCCAGCAGTTCGCAGGGGTCCTCCTACGAGCAGTACTTC.

The CDR3 DNA reads TGTGCCAGCAGATGGGGACAGGTCAATCAGCCCCAGCATTTT. Encoded protein: CASRWGQVNQPQHF. The chain recombines TRBV6-1 with TRBJ1-5; 8 bases are shared with TRBD1. CDR3 length equals 14 residues. With V trimmed by 6 bases and J by 3 bases, 4 bases remained unmatched. Germline V CDR1 and CDR2: MNHNS, SASEGT.

V usage is TRBV18 and J usage is TRBJ2-7; 7 bases fit TRBD1. After removal of 2 bases from V and 0 bases from J, the junction contained 4 bases not matched to a gene. The germline V gene has CDR1 KGHSH and CDR2 LQKENI. This CDR3 contains 15 residues. Here the CDR3 reads CASSPEGGSSYEQYF. CDR3 nucleotides: TGTGCCAGCTCACCAGAAGGGGGCAGCTCCTACGAGCAGTACTTC.

The J gene is TRBJ2-1, the V gene TRBV7-2; a weak D match, TRBD2 (6 bases). Trimming stripped 5 bases from V and 0 bases from J, with 11 bases between. The CDR3 has 15 amino acids. CDR1 and CDR2 (germline): SGHTA, FQGNSA. This CDR3 is CASSRRVSSYNEQFF. The CDR3 DNA follows: TGTGCCAGCAGCCGGAGGGTTAGCTCCTACAATGAGCAGTTCTTC.

This chain connects TRBV18 to TRBJ1-5; D perhaps matches TRBD1 (5 bases). V shed 4 bases and J shed 7 bases, with 14 bases lying between them. From germline, CDR1 is KGHSH and CDR2 LQKENI. The CDR3 covers 14 residues. CDR3 in amino acids: CASSLSGKDQPQHF. The CDR3 nucleotides are TGTGCCAGCTCACTATCAGGGAAGGACCAGCCCCAGCATTTT.

This chain links TRBV28 with TRBJ2-3, with D unclear. CDR3 length equals 13 residues. V was trimmed by 3 bases and J by 2 bases, leaving 6 bases between them. Germline CDR1 reads MDHEN; CDR2 reads SYDVKM. The CDR3 sequence is CASSLQATDTQYF. The CDR3 DNA reads as TGTGCCAGCAGTTTGCAAGCCACAGATACGCAGTATTTT.

The chain couples TRBV7-9 to TRBJ2-7; D is possibly TRBD1 (5 bases). This CDR3 has 13 amino acids. Trimming stripped 3 bases from V and 3 bases from J, with 9 bases between. Germline lookup yields CDR1 SEHNR and CDR2 FQNEAQ (reference sequence). CDR3 loop: CASSFGADYEQYF. CDR3 DNA sequence: TGTGCCAGCAGCTTTGGGGCTGACTACGAGCAGTACTTC. The variable domain in full, with the rest retrieved from reference TRBV7-9 and TRBJ2-7, is DTGVSQNPRHKITKRGQNVTFRCDPISEHNRLYWYRQTLGQGPEFLTYFQNEAQLEKSRLLSDRFSAERPKGSFSTLEIQRTEQGDSAMYLCASSFGADYEQYFGPGTRLTVT.

The chain employs TRBV5-1 and TRBJ1-4; 12 nucleotides align to TRBD1. Germline lookup yields CDR1 SGHRS and CDR2 YFSETQ. CDR3 length: 16 amino acids. The junction had 6 bases not matched to a gene; V was cut back by 4 bases and J by 5 bases. DNA for the CDR3: TGCGCCAGCAGCCAGGGACAGGGGGCGCGGAATGAAAAACTGTTTTTT. Translating gives CASSQGQGARNEKLFF. The full variable domain, its missing parts supplied by reference TRBV5-1 and TRBJ1-4, is KAGVTQTPRYLIKTRGQQVTLSCSPISGHRSVSWYQQTPGQGLQFLFEYFSETQRNKGNFPGRFSGRQFSNSRSEMNVSTLELGDSALYLCASSQGQGARNEKLFFGSGTQLSVL.

This clone appeared a few times. The V and J genes are TRBV2 and TRBJ2-7, with D perhaps TRBD2 (5 bases). This CDR3 spans 13 amino acids. Germline values: CDR1 SNHLY, CDR2 FYNNEI. V lost 7 bases, J lost 0 bases, and 10 bases lay in between. The CDR3 reads CASNGDSSYEQYF. The CDR3 nucleotides read TGTGCCAGCAACGGGGATAGCTCCTACGAGCAGTACTTC.

This clone was seen only once. This chain connects TRBV28 to TRBJ2-5, with TRBD2 as a possible D gene (5 bases). CDR3 length: 13 amino acids. The ends were cut back, 5 bases at V and 3 bases at J, with 10 bases in the middle. Germline CDR1 MDHEN, CDR2 SYDVKM. CDR3 sequence reads: CASSNPGKETQYF. The CDR3 DNA reads TGTGCCAGCAGTAACCCGGGAAAAGAGACCCAGTACTTC. Full variable domain (rest looked up from reference TRBV28 and TRBJ2-5): DVKVTQSSRYLVKRTGEKVFLECVQDMDHENMFWYRQDPGLGLRLIYFSYDVKMKEKGDIPEGYSVSREKKERFSLILESASTNQTSMYLCASSNPGKETQYFGPGTRLLVL.

The gene calls are TRBV9 and TRBJ2-1; weak D call: TRBD2 (6 bases). V was trimmed by 2 bases and J by 3 bases, leaving 12 bases between them. The CDR3 runs to 15 residues. The V gene's germline CDR1 is SGDLS and CDR2 YYNGEE. Written as DNA, the CDR3 is TGTGCCAGCAGCGTGGTTAGCGGAGGCTACAATGAGCAGTTCTTC. This gives the protein CASSVVSGGYNEQFF.

The V gene is TRBV2, the J gene TRBJ2-1, with D perhaps TRBD1 (6 bases). V lost 8 bases, J lost 3 bases, and 14 bases lay in between. CDR3 size: 14 residues. Germline lookup yields CDR1 SNHLY and CDR2 FYNNEI. As DNA, the CDR3 is TGTGCCAGCGCCGGGGACACCTACTACAATGAGCAGTTCTTC. Its translation: CASAGDTYYNEQFF.

The chain uses TRBV11-2 and TRBJ2-7, with D uncertain. Germline values: CDR1 SGHAT, CDR2 FQNNGV. Between the trimmed V and J ends, which lost 1 base and 1 base, there was a span of 8 bases. There are 14 residues in the CDR3. DNA of the CDR3: TGTGCCAGCAGCTTAGCCAGGATTTCCTACGAGCAGTACTTC. This codes for CASSLARISYEQYF.

V usage is TRBV28 and J usage is TRBJ1-1, with 7 bases lining up with TRBD1. Germline trimming cut 5 bases from V and 2 bases from J; bases unmatched to any gene: 8. This CDR3 has 15 residues. CDR1 is MDHEN and CDR2 is SYDVKM in the germline V gene. The CDR3 region is CASSVIGQANTEAFF. Written as DNA, the CDR3 is TGTGCCAGCAGTGTTATTGGACAGGCAAACACTGAAGCTTTCTTT.

This clone appeared once. The chain couples TRBV20-1 to TRBJ2-1, with a tentative D call TRBD2 (5 bases). Germline loops: CDR1 DFQATT, CDR2 SNEGSKA (reference sequence). Trimming pared 1 base from V and 12 bases from J, leaving 10 bases between. This CDR3 region has 11 residues. CDR3 in DNA: TGCAGTGCTAGAGGGGAGTCCGGGCAGTTCTTC. Residues: CSARGESGQFF.

The chain joins TRBV11-3 to TRBJ2-1; possible D gene TRBD2, 6 bases. V shed 0 bases and J shed 7 bases, with 16 bases lying between them. The CDR3 length is 16 residues. CDR1 is SGHNT, CDR2 YENEEA, per germline. The CDR3 region has the DNA TGTGCCAGCAGCTTAGAGGGGACTGGGGCTATGAATGAGCAGTTCTTC. It specifies CASSLEGTGAMNEQFF.

This chain links TRBV29-1 with TRBJ1-2; 7 bases align to TRBD1. Unmatched junction bases numbered 4, after V lost 3 bases and J lost 3 bases. This CDR3 contains 13 residues. Looked up from germline, CDR1 is SQVTM and CDR2 is ANQGSEA. The CDR3 loop reads CSVDRGYDYGYTF. CDR3 sequence (DNA): TGCAGCGTTGACAGGGGGTACGACTATGGCTACACCTTC.

This clone was detected once. V and J are TRBV27 and TRBJ2-7; D is perhaps TRBD2 (6 bases). The CDR3 is made up of 15 amino acids. V shed 6 bases and J shed 5 bases, with 20 bases lying between them. Germline assignment: CDR1 MNHEY and CDR2 SMNVEV (reference sequence). In DNA form, the CDR3 reads TGTGCCAGCAGGCCGGTAACGGGAGTTCAGCACGAGCAGTACTTC. This sequence encodes CASRPVTGVQHEQYF.

The chain has TRBV6-1 and TRBJ2-6, with D perhaps TRBD2 (6 bases). V was shortened by 10 bases and J by 4 bases, with 8 bases between the two germline ends. CDR3 length equals 12 residues. The V gene's germline CDR1 is MNHNS and CDR2 SASEGT. The CDR3 reads CAIREGANVLTF. As DNA, the CDR3 is TGTGCCATCCGGGAGGGGGCCAACGTCCTGACTTTC.

The chain combines TRBV19 with TRBJ2-5; TRBD2 might be the D (6 bases). CDR1 and CDR2 from the germline V gene are LNHDA and SQIVND (reference sequence). CDR3 length equals 12 residues. V was cut by 3 bases and J by 5 bases, with 7 bases left in between. The CDR3 is CASSIRGETQYF. The CDR3 nucleotides are TGTGCCAGTAGTATTCGGGGGGAGACCCAGTACTTC.

The chain carries TRBV5-5 and TRBJ1-2; the match to TRBD1 covers 9 bases. The CDR3 spans 15 residues. Losses at the gene ends were 0 bases for V and 2 bases for J; bases not matched to a gene: 2. In germline, CDR1 is SGHKS, CDR2 YYEKEE (reference sequence). The CDR3 DNA reads TGTGCCAGCAGCTTGGGTGGGACAGGGAACTATGGCTACACCTTC. Translating it yields CASSLGGTGNYGYTF. The complete variable domain, with remaining parts taken from reference TRBV5-5 and TRBJ1-2, reads DAGVTQSPTHLIKTRGQQVTLRCSPISGHKSVSWYQQVLGQGPQFIFQYYEKEERGRGNFPDRFSARQFPNYSSELNVNALLLGDSALYLCASSLGGTGNYGYTFGSGTRLTVV.

This chain links TRBV6-5 with TRBJ2-7; 9 bases line up with TRBD1. This CDR3 contains 14 residues. V dropped 5 bases and J dropped 2; count of bases not matched to a gene: 4. Germline-derived CDR1 and CDR2 are MNHEY and SVGAGI. The CDR3 DNA reads as TGTGCCAGCAGTCCTGACAGGGGGGCCTACGAGCAGTACTTC. Translating gives CASSPDRGAYEQYF.

This chain connects TRBV27 to TRBJ2-7, with TRBD1 identical over 7 bases. CDR3 length: 15 amino acids. Germline values: CDR1 MNHEY, CDR2 SMNVEV (reference sequence). V trimming: 9 bases; J trimming: 5 bases; junction bases outside the gene matches: 16. In DNA, the CDR3 is TGTGCCAGTTCTCGGAGACAGGGAGAATGGAACGAGCAGTACTTC. This gives the protein CASSRRQGEWNEQYF.

The chain is built from TRBV5-1 and TRBJ1-3; the match to TRBD1 covers 7 bases. CDR1 SGHRS and CDR2 YFSETQ come from the germline V gene. The CDR3 spans 16 residues. The V and J ends lost 3 bases and 0 bases, in that order; junction bases with no gene match: 6. The CDR3: CASSSGTASSGNTIYF. In nucleotides, the CDR3 is TGCGCCAGCAGCTCCGGGACAGCCTCCTCTGGAAACACCATATATTTT.

This clone was counted once. This chain joins TRBV5-4 and TRBJ2-5; 7 nucleotides match TRBD1. From germline, CDR1 is SGHNT and CDR2 YYREEE (reference sequence). After removal of 1 base from V and 4 bases from J, the junction contained 7 bases not matched to a gene. The CDR3 has 15 amino acids. The CDR3 region is CASSLSSGGRETQYF. CDR3 bases: TGTGCCAGCAGCTTGTCGTCAGGGGGACGAGAGACCCAGTACTTC.

Here the CDR3 DNA reads TGTGCCAGCTCACCAAGGCTAGAAGCGGCCTATAATTCACCCCTCCACTTT. Its protein product is CASSPRLEAAYNSPLHF. The rearrangement uses TRBV18 and TRBJ1-6; D is unresolved. CDR1 is KGHSH, CDR2 LQKENI, per germline. The CDR3 extends over 17 amino acids. V lost 2 bases, J lost 2 bases, and 13 bases lay in between. The whole variable domain, remainder taken from reference TRBV18 and TRBJ1-6, is NAGVMQNPRHLVRRRGQEARLRCSPMKGHSHVYWYRQLPEEGLKFMVYLQKENIIDESGMPKERFSAEFPKEGPSILRIQQVVRGDSAAYFCASSPRLEAAYNSPLHFGNGTRLTVT.

This sequence joins TRBV21-1 and TRBJ2-7; TRBD1 is taken as the D call from the table, unchecked against the DNA. TRBV21-1 represents a pseudogene. The CDR3 has 16 residues. The CDR3: CASSKNGGRGSYEQYF. The CDR3 DNA is TGTGCCAGCAGCAAAAATGGAGGCAGGGGCTCCTACGAGCAGTACTTC.